The clone carrying this TCR beta chain showed up many times. TCRdb independently ran MiXCR on the 5' RACE reads; one entry per CDR3 protein. The table shows 200,000 to 300,000 distinct CDR3 sequences, with about 9.1% occurring only once. This sample is part of a study of CD8 T cells in ankylosing spondylitis. The CDR3 length is 16 residues. Germline lookup yields CDR1 SGHVS and CDR2 FQNEAQ. Trimming left V 0 bases short and J 2 bases short, with 14 bases between. The source material was blood, either unsorted or a sorted T cell fraction (not recorded which). This receptor was obtained from a male donor with ankylosing spondylitis or in good health (not recorded which). The V call is TRBV7-8, the J call TRBJ2-7; unclear D gene. CDR3 nucleotide sequence: TGTGCCAGCAGCTTAGCTAGGCAGGTGTTCCCCTACGAGCAGTACTTC. This gives the protein CASSLARQVFPYEQYF.